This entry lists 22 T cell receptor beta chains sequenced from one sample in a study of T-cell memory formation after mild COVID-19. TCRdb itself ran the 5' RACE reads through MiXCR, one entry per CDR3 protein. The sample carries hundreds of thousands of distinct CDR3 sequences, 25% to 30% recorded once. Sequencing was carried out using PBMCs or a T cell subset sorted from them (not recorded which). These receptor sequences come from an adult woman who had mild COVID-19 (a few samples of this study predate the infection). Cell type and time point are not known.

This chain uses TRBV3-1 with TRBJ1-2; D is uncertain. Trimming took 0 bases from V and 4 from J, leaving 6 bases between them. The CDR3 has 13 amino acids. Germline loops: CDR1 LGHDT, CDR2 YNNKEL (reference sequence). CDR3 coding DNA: TGTGCCAGCAGCCAAGATATACGCTATGGCTACACCTTC. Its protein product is CASSQDIRYGYTF.

DNA for the CDR3: TGTGCCAGTAGTTCCTCAGCGGCTGCCTACAATGAGCAGTTCTTC. Translating it yields CASSSSAAAYNEQFF. The V gene is TRBV19, the J gene TRBJ2-1; D is perhaps TRBD2 (5 bases). The CDR3 extends over 15 amino acids. Germline-derived CDR1 and CDR2 are LNHDA and SQIVND (reference sequence). Trimming took 5 bases from V and 2 from J, leaving 13 bases between them.

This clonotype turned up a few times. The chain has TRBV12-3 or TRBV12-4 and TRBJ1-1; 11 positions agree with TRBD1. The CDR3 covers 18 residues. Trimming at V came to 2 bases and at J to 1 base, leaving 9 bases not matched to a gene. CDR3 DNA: TGTGCCAGCAGTTTACAATTTTGGGACAGGGGGGCGAACACTGAAGCTTTCTTT. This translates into CASSLQFWDRGANTEAFF.

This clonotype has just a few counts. CDR3 DNA: TGCGCCAGCAGCCGAGGGGGCGTGGGGCAAGAGACCCAGTACTTC. It translates to CASSRGGVGQETQYF. The chain recombines TRBV5-1 with TRBJ2-5; 7 positions agree with TRBD1. CDR3 length equals 15 residues. Losses at the gene ends were 4 bases for V and 2 bases for J; bases not matched to a gene: 8. The germline V gene has CDR1 SGHRS and CDR2 YFSETQ.

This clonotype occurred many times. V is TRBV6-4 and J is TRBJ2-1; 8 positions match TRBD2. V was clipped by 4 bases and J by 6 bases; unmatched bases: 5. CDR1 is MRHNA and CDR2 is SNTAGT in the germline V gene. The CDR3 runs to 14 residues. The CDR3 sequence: CASSAREGGNEQFF. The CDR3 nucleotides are TGTGCCAGCAGTGCCCGGGAGGGGGGCAATGAGCAGTTCTTC.

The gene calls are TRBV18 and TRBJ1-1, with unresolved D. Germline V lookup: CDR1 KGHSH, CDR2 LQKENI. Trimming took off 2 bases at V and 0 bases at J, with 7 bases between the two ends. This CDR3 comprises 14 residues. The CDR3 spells CASSPLEMNTEAFF. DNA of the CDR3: TGTGCCAGCTCACCATTGGAGATGAACACTGAAGCTTTCTTT.

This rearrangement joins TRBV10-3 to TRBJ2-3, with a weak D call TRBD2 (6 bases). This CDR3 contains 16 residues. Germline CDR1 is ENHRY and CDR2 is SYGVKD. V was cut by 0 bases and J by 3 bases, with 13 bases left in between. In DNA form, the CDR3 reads TGTGCCATCAGTGAGTCCTGGGGGGATCTGACAGATACGCAGTATTTT. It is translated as CAISESWGDLTDTQYF.

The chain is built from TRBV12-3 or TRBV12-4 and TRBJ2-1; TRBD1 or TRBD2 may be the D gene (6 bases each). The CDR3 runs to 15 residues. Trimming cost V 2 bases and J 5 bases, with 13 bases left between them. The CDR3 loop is CASSLRGRRNNEQFF. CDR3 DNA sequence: TGTGCCAGCAGTTTACGGGGGCGCAGGAACAATGAGCAGTTCTTC.

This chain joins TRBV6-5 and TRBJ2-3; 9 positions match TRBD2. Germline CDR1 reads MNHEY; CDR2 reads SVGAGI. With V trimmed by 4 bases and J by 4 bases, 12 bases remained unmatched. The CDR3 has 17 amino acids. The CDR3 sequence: CASSSALLAGVPDTQYF. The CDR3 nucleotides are TGTGCCAGCAGTTCGGCACTATTAGCGGGAGTCCCAGATACGCAGTATTTT.

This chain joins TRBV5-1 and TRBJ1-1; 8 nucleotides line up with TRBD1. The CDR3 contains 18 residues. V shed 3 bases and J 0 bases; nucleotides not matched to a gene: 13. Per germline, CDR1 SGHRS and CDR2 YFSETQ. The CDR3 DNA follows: TGCGCCAGCAGCTCCCGGACAGGGCGAAACGCTATGAACACTGAAGCTTTCTTT. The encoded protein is CASSSRTGRNAMNTEAFF.

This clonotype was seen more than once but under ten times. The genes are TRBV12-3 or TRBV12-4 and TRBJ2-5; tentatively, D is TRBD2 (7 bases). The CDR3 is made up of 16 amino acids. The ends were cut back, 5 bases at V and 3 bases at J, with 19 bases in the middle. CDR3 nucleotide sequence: TGTGCCAGCAGTGGACAGTTTCAGCGGGGCAAAGAGACCCAGTACTTC. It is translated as CASSGQFQRGKETQYF.

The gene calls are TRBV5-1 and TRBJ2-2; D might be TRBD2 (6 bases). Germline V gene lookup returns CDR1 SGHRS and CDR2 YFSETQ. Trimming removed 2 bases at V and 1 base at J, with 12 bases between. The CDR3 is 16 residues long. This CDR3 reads CASSLWTGLNTGELFF. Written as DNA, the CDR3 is TGCGCCAGCAGCTTATGGACGGGACTGAACACCGGGGAGCTGTTTTTT. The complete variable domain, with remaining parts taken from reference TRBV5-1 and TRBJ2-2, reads KAGVTQTPRYLIKTRGQQVTLSCSPISGHRSVSWYQQTPGQGLQFLFEYFSETQRNKGNFPGRFSGRQFSNSRSEMNVSTLELGDSALYLCASSLWTGLNTGELFFGEGSRLTVL.

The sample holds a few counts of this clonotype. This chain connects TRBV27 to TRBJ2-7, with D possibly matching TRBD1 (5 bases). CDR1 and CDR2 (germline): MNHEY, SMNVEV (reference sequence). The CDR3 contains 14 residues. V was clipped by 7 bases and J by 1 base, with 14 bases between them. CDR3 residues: CASKMGQASYEQYF. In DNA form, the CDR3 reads TGTGCCAGCAAGATGGGGCAGGCGTCCTACGAGCAGTACTTC.

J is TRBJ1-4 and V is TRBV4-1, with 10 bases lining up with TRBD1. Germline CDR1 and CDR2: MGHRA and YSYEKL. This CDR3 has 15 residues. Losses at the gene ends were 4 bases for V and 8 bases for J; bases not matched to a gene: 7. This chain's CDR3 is CASSPLGQGIEKLFF. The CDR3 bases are TGCGCCAGCAGCCCCTTGGGACAGGGGATCGAAAAACTGTTTTTT.

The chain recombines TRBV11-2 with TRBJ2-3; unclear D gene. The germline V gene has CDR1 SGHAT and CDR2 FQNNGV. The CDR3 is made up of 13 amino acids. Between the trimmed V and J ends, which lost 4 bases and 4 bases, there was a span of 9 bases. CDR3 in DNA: TGTGCCAGCAGCTCCCTCTCCGCAGATACGCAGTATTTT. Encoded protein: CASSSLSADTQYF.

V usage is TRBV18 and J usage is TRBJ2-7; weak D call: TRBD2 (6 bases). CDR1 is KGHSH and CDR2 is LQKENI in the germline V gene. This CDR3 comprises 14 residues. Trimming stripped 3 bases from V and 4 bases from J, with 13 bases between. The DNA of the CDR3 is TGTGCCAGCTCACCGGGACTCCCGGGGTACGAGCAGTACTTC. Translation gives CASSPGLPGYEQYF. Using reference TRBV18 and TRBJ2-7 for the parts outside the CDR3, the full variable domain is NAGVMQNPRHLVRRRGQEARLRCSPMKGHSHVYWYRQLPEEGLKFMVYLQKENIIDESGMPKERFSAEFPKEGPSILRIQQVVRGDSAAYFCASSPGLPGYEQYFGPGTRLTVT.

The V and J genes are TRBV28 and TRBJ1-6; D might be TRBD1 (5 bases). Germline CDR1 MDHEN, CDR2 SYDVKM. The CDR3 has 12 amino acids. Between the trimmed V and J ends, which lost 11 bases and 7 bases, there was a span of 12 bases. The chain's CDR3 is CAGAERNSPLHF. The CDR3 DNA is TGTGCCGGGGCCGAACGGAATTCACCCCTCCACTTT.

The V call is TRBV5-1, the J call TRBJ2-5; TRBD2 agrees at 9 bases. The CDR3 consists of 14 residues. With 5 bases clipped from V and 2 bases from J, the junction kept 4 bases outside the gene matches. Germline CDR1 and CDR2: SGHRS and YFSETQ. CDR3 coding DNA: TGCGCCAGCAGTATAAGCGGGGGGCAAGAGACCCAGTACTTC. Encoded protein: CASSISGGQETQYF.

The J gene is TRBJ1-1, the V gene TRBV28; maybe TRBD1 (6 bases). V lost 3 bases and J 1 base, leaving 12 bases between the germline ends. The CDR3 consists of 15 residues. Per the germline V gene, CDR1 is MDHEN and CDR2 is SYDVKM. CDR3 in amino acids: CASSLFGQKNTEAFF. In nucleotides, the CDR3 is TGTGCCAGCAGTTTGTTCGGACAGAAGAACACTGAAGCTTTCTTT.

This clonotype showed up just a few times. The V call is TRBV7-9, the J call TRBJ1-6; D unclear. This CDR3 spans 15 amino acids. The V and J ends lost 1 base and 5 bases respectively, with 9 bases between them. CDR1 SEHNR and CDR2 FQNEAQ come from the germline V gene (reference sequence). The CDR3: CASSLDLGHNSPLHF. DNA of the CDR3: TGTGCCAGCAGCTTAGACCTCGGACATAATTCACCCCTCCACTTT.

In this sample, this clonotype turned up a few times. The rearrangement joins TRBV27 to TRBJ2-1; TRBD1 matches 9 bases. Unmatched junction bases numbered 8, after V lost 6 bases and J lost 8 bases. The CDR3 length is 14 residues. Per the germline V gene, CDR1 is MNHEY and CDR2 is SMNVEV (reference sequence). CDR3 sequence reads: CASSPTGGPHEQFF. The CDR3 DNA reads TGTGCCAGCAGCCCGACAGGGGGGCCCCATGAGCAGTTCTTC.

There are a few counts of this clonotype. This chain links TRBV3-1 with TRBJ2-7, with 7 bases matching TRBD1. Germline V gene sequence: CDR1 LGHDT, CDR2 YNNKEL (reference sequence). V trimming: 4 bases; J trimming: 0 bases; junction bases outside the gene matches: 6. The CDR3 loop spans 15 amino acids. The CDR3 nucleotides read TGTGCCAGCAGCCCAAGGGACAGCTACTCCTACGAGCAGTACTTC. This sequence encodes CASSPRDSYSYEQYF.